What follows is one TCR beta chain and its context. As to treatment: roughly 20 received Ad26.COV2.S at low or high dose, single or two shots; about 5 received placebo; per-sample allocation not given. The study sampled participants on day 63 after the first vaccine or placebo injection. The repertoire was sequenced with immunoSEQ multiplex PCR; TCRdb's copy has only in-frame clones and lacks some. Of 300,000 to 350,000 clones in the sample, about 82% were seen once. This entry comes from a study of Ad26.COV2.S vaccination and SARS-CoV-2 variants. This CDR3 is 15 amino acids long. V dropped 4 bases and J dropped 5 bases, with 17 bases sitting between them. CDR1 and CDR2 from the germline V gene are LNHDA and SQIVND (reference sequence).

The V call is TRBV19, the J call TRBJ1-1, with a weak D call TRBD1 (6 bases). Here the sequenced sample was peripheral blood, taken in a trial of Ad26.COV2.S vaccine versus placebo. The TCR was taken from a person aged 18 to 65 who received the Ad26.COV2.S COVID-19 vaccine or a placebo. The CDR3 bases are TGTGCCAGTAGTAGAATCCAGGGGTCGGGGACTGAAGCTTTCTTT. Its translation: CASSRIQGSGTEAFF.